This T cell receptor beta chain came from a study of T cell changes during pregnancy in multiple sclerosis. Assay: immunoSEQ multiplex PCR; the TCRdb copy retains only in-frame clones and omits some. The sample lists 35,000 to 50,000 clones, about 85% occurring once. Germline V gene lookup returns CDR1 MGHDK and CDR2 SYGVNS. The ends were cut back, 1 base at V and 7 bases at J, with 11 bases in the middle. This CDR3 is built from 14 residues. Specimen: CD4+ T cells from peripheral blood mononuclear cells, collected in the second trimester of pregnancy. The rearrangement joins TRBV25-1 to TRBJ2-1; a weak D match, TRBD2 (5 bases). The clonotype comes from a female donor with multiple sclerosis, enrolled in a pregnancy study. The CDR3 DNA reads as TGTGCCAGCAGTGAATTCGGACTCCTAAATGAGCAGTTCTTC. This gives the protein CASSEFGLLNEQFF.